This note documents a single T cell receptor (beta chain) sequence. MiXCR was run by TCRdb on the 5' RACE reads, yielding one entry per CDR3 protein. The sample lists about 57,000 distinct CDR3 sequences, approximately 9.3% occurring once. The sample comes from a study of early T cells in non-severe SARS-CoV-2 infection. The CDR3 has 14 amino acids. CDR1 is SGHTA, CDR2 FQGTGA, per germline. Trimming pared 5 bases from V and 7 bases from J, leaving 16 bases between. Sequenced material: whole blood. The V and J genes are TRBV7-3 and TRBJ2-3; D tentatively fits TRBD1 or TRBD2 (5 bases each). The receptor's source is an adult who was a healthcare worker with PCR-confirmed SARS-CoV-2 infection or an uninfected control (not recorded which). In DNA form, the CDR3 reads TGTGCCAGCAGCATGAACCGGGACGGCTATACGCAGTATTTT. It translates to CASSMNRDGYTQYF.